Below are 27 T cell receptor beta chains sequenced from a single sample in a study of beta chain features in type 1 diabetes. The investigators reverse transcribed all of the isolated RNA, so they sequenced expressed TCRB transcripts. Profiled with immunoSEQ multiplex PCR; TCRdb holds only in-frame clones, not every one. Here the sample spans about 360,000 clones, 10% to 15% being singletons. Sequenced input: naive CD4+ T cells from blood. These receptors all come from a man between 18 and 29 years old in good health.

This rearrangement joins TRBV19 to TRBJ1-2; no clear D gene. V lost 3 bases and J lost 8, with 10 bases in between. CDR1 and CDR2 (germline): LNHDA, SQIVND (reference sequence). This CDR3 comprises 12 residues. The CDR3 bases are TGTGCCAGTAGTATCGGGGTTAGCGGCTACACCTTC. Protein: CASSIGVSGYTF.

The rearrangement uses TRBV4-2 and TRBJ2-3; 10 bases are a match to TRBD2. The CDR3 runs 18 residues. With 4 bases clipped from V and 2 bases from J, the junction kept 12 bases outside the gene matches. CDR1 and CDR2 (germline): LGHNA, YNFKEQ. The CDR3 DNA is TGTGCCAGCAGCCTCAGCCAACTAGCGGGACTTAACACAGATACGCAGTATTTT. It encodes CASSLSQLAGLNTDTQYF.

This clone has just a few counts. V gene TRBV30 combines with J gene TRBJ2-1; TRBD2 is a possible D gene (6 bases). Trimming shortened V by 6 bases and J by 3 bases, and 18 bases separated the two germline ends. Germline V gene lookup returns CDR1 GTSNPN and CDR2 SVGIG (reference sequence). This CDR3 is 15 amino acids long. CDR3 DNA: TGTGCCTGTAGTACTAATGGCGGGATCTACAATGAGCAGTTCTTC. Encoded protein: CACSTNGGIYNEQFF.

The rearrangement links TRBV5-5 to TRBJ1-5; TRBD1 might be the D (6 bases). The germline V gene encodes CDR1 SGHKS and CDR2 YYEKEE (reference sequence). Between the trimmed V and J ends, which lost 1 base and 3 bases, there was a span of 11 bases. The CDR3 totals 15 residues. The CDR3 bases are TGTGCCAGCAGCTTGTGGGGGCGAAACAATCAGCCCCAGCATTTT. Encoded protein: CASSLWGRNNQPQHF.

CDR3 protein: CASSLTPGLAGTGELFF. CDR3 in DNA: TGTGCCAGCAGCTTAACTCCGGGACTAGCTGGGACCGGGGAGCTGTTTTTT. The V call is TRBV7-3, the J call TRBJ2-2, with TRBD2 matching over 9 bases. Looked up from germline, CDR1 is SGHTA and CDR2 is FQGTGA. J gave up 5 bases and V 0 bases, and 7 bases lay outside the gene matches. The CDR3 is made up of 17 amino acids.

This clone was seen a few times. V is TRBV6-5 and J is TRBJ2-1; D is perhaps TRBD1 (6 bases). The CDR3 is 16 amino acids. Trimming removed 2 bases from V and 2 bases from J, with 13 bases in between. Germline assignment: CDR1 MNHEY and CDR2 SVGAGI. CDR3 sequence (DNA): TGTGCCAGCAGTTACAGGTCACAGGGACCCTACAATGAGCAGTTCTTC. Protein sequence: CASSYRSQGPYNEQFF.

The gene calls are TRBV11-2 and TRBJ2-7, with D possibly TRBD2 on 5 matching bases. From germline, CDR1 is SGHAT and CDR2 FQNNGV. V gave up 5 bases and J gave up 6 bases, with 11 bases separating them. This CDR3 region has 12 residues. CDR3 bases: TGTGCCAGCAGCCTCCGAGGGCGCGAGCAGTACTTC. Its translation: CASSLRGREQYF.

This chain links TRBV5-4 with TRBJ2-7, with D perhaps matching TRBD2 (6 bases). The CDR3 runs 16 residues. With 0 bases removed from V and 6 bases from J, the gap between germline ends came to 19 bases. Germline CDR1 and CDR2: SGHNT and YYREEE (reference sequence). CDR3 sequence: CASSLAEAASESEQYF. DNA for the CDR3: TGTGCCAGCAGCTTGGCCGAGGCTGCTAGCGAGTCCGAGCAGTACTTC.

The chain joins TRBV11-1 to TRBJ2-1; 12 positions match TRBD2. Unmatched junction bases numbered 3, after V lost 5 bases and J lost 4 bases. The germline V gene encodes CDR1 SGHAT and CDR2 FQDESV (reference sequence). This CDR3 region has 15 residues. The CDR3 sequence is CASSGGLAGYNEQFF. The CDR3 bases are TGTGCCAGCAGCGGGGGACTAGCGGGTTACAATGAGCAGTTCTTC.

This clone was counted between two and nine times. The gene calls are TRBV5-1 and TRBJ1-4; possible D gene TRBD1, 6 bases. This CDR3 region has 13 residues. The V end lost 0 bases, the J end lost 11 bases, and 11 bases lay between the germline ends. Germline CDR1 reads SGHRS; CDR2 reads YFSETQ. The CDR3 DNA reads TGCGCCAGCAGCTTGGCAGGGGCGTCTAAACTGTTTTTT. Translated, it gives CASSLAGASKLFF.

This clone was picked up a small number of times. The V call is TRBV4-3, the J call TRBJ1-5, with 8 bases aligning to TRBD1. The V segment lost 3 bases and the J segment 0 bases; nucleotides outside the gene matches: 7. This CDR3 is 17 amino acids long. Germline assignment: CDR1 LGHNA and CDR2 YSLEER. The CDR3 is CASSQTRTGSSNQPQHF. The CDR3 nucleotides read TGCGCCAGCAGCCAGACCAGGACAGGGAGTAGCAATCAGCCCCAGCATTTT.

J is TRBJ1-4 and V is TRBV9, with 9 positions matching TRBD1. Germline V gives CDR1 SGDLS, CDR2 YYNGEE. The V segment lost 3 bases and the J segment 8 bases; nucleotides outside the gene matches: 11. The CDR3 has 16 amino acids. This chain's CDR3 is CASSAQAGTGLEKLFF. As DNA, the CDR3 is TGTGCCAGCAGCGCCCAAGCCGGGACAGGGCTCGAAAAACTGTTTTTT.

The rearrangement uses TRBV7-2 and TRBJ1-6; no clear D gene. V was trimmed by 11 bases and J by 7 bases, leaving 12 bases between them. This CDR3 is 12 amino acids long. Germline CDR1 and CDR2: SGHTA and FQGNSA. CDR3 bases: TGTGCCTCTGGAGGGAGGAATTCACCCCTCCACTTT. Translating gives CASGGRNSPLHF.

Comment on this clone: Different DNA sequences within this sample yield the same CDR3. The genes are TRBV9 and TRBJ1-5; perhaps TRBD1 as D (6 bases). Trimming cost V 0 bases and J 0 bases, with 7 bases left between them. The CDR3 runs 15 residues. Per the germline V gene, CDR1 is SGDLS and CDR2 is YYNGEE. CDR3 nucleotide sequence: TGTGCCAGCAGCGTAGCGGGACATAGCAATCAGCCCCAGCATTTT. Its translation: CASSVAGHSNQPQHF.

The sample holds a few counts of this clone. The V call is TRBV30, the J call TRBJ1-6; 8 bases align to TRBD1. Germline V CDR1 and CDR2: GTSNPN, SVGIG (reference sequence). The CDR3 contains 12 residues. The V gene end was trimmed by 5 bases and the J gene end by 7 bases; junction bases not matched to a gene: 1. In DNA form, the CDR3 reads TGTGCCTGGTACAGGGGGAATTCACCCCTCCACTTT. Encoded protein: CAWYRGNSPLHF.

This clone was observed a handful of times. The J gene is TRBJ1-1, the V gene TRBV7-2; 9 bases agree with TRBD1. This CDR3 contains 16 residues. Trimming cost V 6 bases and J 3 bases; bases outside gene matches: 11. Germline V CDR1 and CDR2: SGHTA, FQGNSA. CDR3 DNA: TGTGCCAGCAGTTTAACAGGGGGCTGGATGGACACTGAAGCTTTCTTT. The encoded protein is CASSLTGGWMDTEAFF.

The V call is TRBV29-1, the J call TRBJ2-7; 7 bases map to TRBD1. J was trimmed by 9 bases and V by 1 base; bases with no gene match: 6. The germline V gene has CDR1 SQVTM and CDR2 ANQGSEA. This CDR3 region has 12 residues. For the CDR3, the DNA is TGCAGCGTTGAAGTACAGGGGTTGGGGCAGTACTTC. It is translated as CSVEVQGLGQYF.

This clone was counted a few times. The chain recombines TRBV6-5 with TRBJ2-1; TRBD2 matches 8 bases. CDR3 length: 16 amino acids. V lost 0 bases to trimming and J lost 8 bases; unmatched junction nucleotides: 9. Germline V lookup: CDR1 MNHEY, CDR2 SVGAGI. The CDR3 DNA sequence: TGTGCCAGCAGTTACTCGCTGTCGGGAGGGCCGGATGAGCAGTTCTTC. This sequence encodes CASSYSLSGGPDEQFF.

This clone was detected only a few times. The rearrangement joins TRBV13 to TRBJ2-7; 8 bases are shared with TRBD1. Germline V gene sequence: CDR1 PRHDT, CDR2 FYEKMQ (reference sequence). The CDR3 is made up of 15 amino acids. V dropped 5 bases and J dropped 2; count of bases not matched to a gene: 8. The CDR3 spells CASSRGDRSPYEQYF. The DNA of the CDR3 is TGTGCCAGCAGCAGGGGGGACAGGTCTCCCTACGAGCAGTACTTC.

The chain combines TRBV4-2 with TRBJ1-1; tentative D call: TRBD1 (5 bases). Germline CDR1 reads LGHNA; CDR2 reads YNFKEQ. The CDR3 extends over 15 amino acids. Deletions cut 3 bases from V and 4 bases from J, with 15 bases between. The CDR3 nucleotides are TGTGCCAGCAGCCAGCTTTATGGGGGGATCACTGAAGCTTTCTTT. It translates to CASSQLYGGITEAFF.

The genes are TRBV28 and TRBJ1-5, with no clear D. From germline, CDR1 is MDHEN and CDR2 SYDVKM. The ends were cut back, 7 bases at V and 6 bases at J, with 13 bases in the middle. This CDR3 is built from 13 residues. The CDR3 sequence: CASTRTGGQPQHF. The CDR3 nucleotides are TGTGCCAGCACCCGGACGGGAGGTCAGCCCCAGCATTTT. Filled out from reference TRBV28 and TRBJ1-5, the complete variable domain reads DVKVTQSSRYLVKRTGEKVFLECVQDMDHENMFWYRQDPGLGLRLIYFSYDVKMKEKGDIPEGYSVSREKKERFSLILESASTNQTSMYLCASTRTGGQPQHFGDGTRLSIL.

This clone occurred a few times. V usage is TRBV7-2 and J usage is TRBJ1-2; D is unclear. The CDR3 has 13 amino acids. Deletions cut 3 bases from V and 4 bases from J, with 9 bases between. Per germline, CDR1 SGHTA and CDR2 FQGNSA. CDR3 in amino acids: CASSFDTSYGYTF. The CDR3 coding sequence is TGTGCCAGCAGCTTCGACACCTCCTATGGCTACACCTTC.

The chain recombines TRBV11-2 with TRBJ1-2; tentative D call: TRBD1 (6 bases). V was cut by 6 bases and J by 1 base, with 15 bases left in between. The CDR3 contains 15 residues. Germline CDR1 reads SGHAT; CDR2 reads FQNNGV. CDR3 coding DNA: TGTGCCAGCAGACGAACACAGGGAAATAACTATGGCTACACCTTC. As protein: CASRRTQGNNYGYTF.

In its sample, this clone was seen a few times. The V gene is TRBV30, the J gene TRBJ1-2; D uncertain. This CDR3 has 13 amino acids. Germline CDR1 GTSNPN, CDR2 SVGIG (reference sequence). Trimming shortened V by 1 base and J by 1 base, and 7 bases separated the two germline ends. The CDR3 nucleotides read TGTGCCTGGAGTGAACAGCTTAACTATGGCTACACCTTC. Translated, it gives CAWSEQLNYGYTF. Looking up the rest from reference TRBV30 and TRBJ1-2 gives the full variable domain: SQTIHQWPATLVQPVGSPLSLECTVEGTSNPNLYWYRQAAGRGLQLLFYSVGIGQISSEVPQNLSASRPQDRQFILSSKKLLLSDSGFYLCAWSEQLNYGYTFGSGTRLTVV.

This clone was observed a handful of times. J is TRBJ2-1 and V is TRBV6-6; D gene unclear. This CDR3 comprises 16 residues. V lost 0 bases, J lost 4 bases, and 13 bases lay in between. In germline, CDR1 is MNHNY, CDR2 SVGAGI (reference sequence). Written as DNA, the CDR3 is TGTGCCAGCAGTTACTCGCCTAGGTTAGAATACAATGAGCAGTTCTTC. Its protein is CASSYSPRLEYNEQFF.

The chain combines TRBV7-2 with TRBJ2-3; no clear D gene. The germline V gene encodes CDR1 SGHTA and CDR2 FQGNSA. The CDR3 runs 14 residues. V gave up 5 bases and J gave up 7 bases, with 16 bases separating them. CDR3 nucleotide sequence: TGTGCCAGCAGCCTGGAGACGGCAAGGAATACGCAGTATTTT. Residues: CASSLETARNTQYF. The full variable domain, in which reference TRBV7-2 and TRBJ2-3 provide the parts outside the CDR3, is GAGVSQSPSNKVTEKGKDVELRCDPISGHTALYWYRQSLGQGLEFLIYFQGNSAPDKSGLPSDRFSAERTGGSVSTLTIQRTQQEDSAVYLCASSLETARNTQYFGPGTRLTVL.

The CDR3 nucleotides read TGTGCCAGCAGCTTTGACAGGGGATACGAGCAGTACTTC. Its translation: CASSFDRGYEQYF. The chain joins TRBV5-6 to TRBJ2-7; TRBD1 matches at 8 bases. The CDR3 spans 13 residues. The junction had 2 bases not matched to a gene; V was cut back by 2 bases and J by 4 bases. Per germline, CDR1 SGHDT and CDR2 YYEEEE. The full variable domain, in which reference TRBV5-6 and TRBJ2-7 provide the parts outside the CDR3, is DAGVTQSPTHLIKTRGQQVTLRCSPKSGHDTVSWYQQALGQGPQFIFQYYEEEERQRGNFPDRFSGHQFPNYSSELNVNALLLGDSALYLCASSFDRGYEQYFGPGTRLTVT.